The 19 T cell receptor beta chains below come from one sample, sequenced in a study of T cells in women clearing cervical HPV infection (dated by TCRdb to between 2018 and 2020). Library construction relied on the immunoSEQ multiplex PCR assay. TCRdb obtained this table from immuneACCESS and retained in-frame rearrangements with V and J assigned. These tables miss some clones; where compared with another copy, unresolved V genes account for less than half of the shortfall, and the remainder is unexplained. The sample table gives some 31,000 clones. Of the sample, roughly 1.5% falls within the top ten clones. Sequencing input: blood buffy coat. All receptors derive from a woman aged 18 to 75 with a cervical HPV16 infection that either progressed to CIN3+ or cleared (not recorded which).

Notes on this clone: The read terminates 3 residues before the CDR3 end, so the remaining end is supplied by the germline J gene. The chain joins TRBV5-6 to TRBJ2-5; TRBD1 agrees at 8 bases. J was trimmed by 2 bases and V by 3 bases; bases with no gene match: 3. The CDR3 runs 14 residues. The V gene's germline CDR1 is SGHDT and CDR2 YYEEEE. CDR3 DNA (partial): TGTGCCAGCAGCTATCGACAGGGGCAAGAGACC. This sequence encodes CASSYRQGQET. The entire CDR3 protein reads CASSYRQGQETQYF.

Remarks on this clone: The read comes to an end 3 residues before the CDR3 does, leaving the germline J gene to fill in the end. The rearrangement links TRBV19 to TRBJ2-1; no definite D call. This CDR3 is built from 12 residues. V was pared by 2 bases and J by 8 bases, with 7 bases between. CDR1 LNHDA and CDR2 SQIVND come from the germline V gene (reference sequence). Incomplete CDR3 DNA: TGTGCCAGTAGTATAAAAGGGCATGAG. Residues: CASSIKGHE. The entire CDR3 protein is CASSIKGHEQFF.

About this clone: The sequenced fragment ends 3 residues before the CDR3 boundary, so the rest is inferred from the germline J gene. The gene calls are TRBV30 and TRBJ2-7, with a tentative D call TRBD1 (5 bases). In germline, CDR1 is GTSNPN, CDR2 SVGIG (reference sequence). This CDR3 spans 15 amino acids. The V gene lost 3 bases and the J gene lost 0 bases, with 15 bases spanning the gap. The CDR3 sequence is CAWSPLGRISYEQYF. The CDR3 bases that were read are TGTGCCTGGAGCCCCCTGGGGCGTATCTCCTACGAG. The variable domain in full, completed from reference TRBV30 and TRBJ2-7, reads SQTIHQWPATLVQPVGSPLSLECTVEGTSNPNLYWYRQAAGRGLQLLFYSVGIGQISSEVPQNLSASRPQDRQFILSSKKLLLSDSGFYLCAWSPLGRISYEQYFGPGTRLTVT.

In the case of this clone: Sequencing ends 3 residues short of the CDR3 end; the germline J gene provides the rest. The genes are TRBV6-1 and TRBJ2-7; a weak D match, TRBD1 (6 bases). V was shortened by 0 bases and J by 2 bases, with 14 bases between the two germline ends. The germline gives CDR1 MNHNS, CDR2 SASEGT. The CDR3 totals 16 residues. The sequenced part of the CDR3 DNA is TGTGCCAGCAGTGAAGCGTCAGGGGCAGGGGCCTACGAG. Protein product: CASSEASGAGAYE. The full CDR3 is CASSEASGAGAYEQYF.

On this clone itself: The CDR3 end falls 3 residues outside the read, so it is completed with the germline J gene. The chain links TRBV18 to TRBJ1-2, with D possibly being TRBD1 (5 bases). Trimming stripped 1 base from V and 7 bases from J, with 10 bases between. The CDR3 is made up of 13 amino acids. From germline, CDR1 is KGHSH and CDR2 LQKENI. CDR3 residues: CASSPLGEIGYTF. The CDR3 bases that were read are TGTGCCAGCTCACCACTAGGGGAGATTGGC.

Comment on this clone: The missing CDR3 end, 3 residues past where the read stops, is filled in from the germline J gene. The chain couples TRBV7-9 to TRBJ2-5; 8 nucleotides line up with TRBD2. The germline V gene has CDR1 SEHNR and CDR2 FQNEAQ (reference sequence). J lost 2 bases, V lost 7 bases, and 9 bases had no gene match. The CDR3 loop spans 15 amino acids. The CDR3 bases that were read are TGTGCCAGCACCAAACACGGCGGGGGGCAAGAGACC. Residues: CASTKHGGGQET. The complete CDR3 protein is CASTKHGGGQETQYF.

A remark on this clone: The read terminates 3 residues ahead of where the CDR3 ends, so the germline J gene completes it. The chain is built from TRBV10-1 and TRBJ2-1, with TRBD2 matching over 11 bases. The CDR3 totals 16 residues. V was clipped by 2 bases and J by 6 bases; unmatched bases: 6. From germline, CDR1 is WNHNN and CDR2 SYGVQD (reference sequence). The part of the CDR3 DNA that was read is TGCGCCAGCAGTGAGAGCCTAGCGGGAGGCAGCAATGAG. Protein product: CASSESLAGGSNE. The CDR3 in its entirety is CASSESLAGGSNEQFF.

Points on this clone: Read sequence stops 3 residues before the CDR3 end, and the germline J gene provides the missing end. This chain connects TRBV5-1 to TRBJ1-1; D not certain. The V end lost 4 bases, the J end lost 6 bases, and 7 bases lay between the germline ends. This CDR3 has 11 residues. Looked up from germline, CDR1 is SGHRS and CDR2 is YFSETQ. The CDR3 loop reads CASSLEAEAFF. CDR3 bases read: TGCGCCAGCAGCCTCGAGGCTGAA.

As concerns this clone: Read sequence stops 3 residues before the CDR3 end, and the germline J gene provides the missing end. This rearrangement joins TRBV7-9 to TRBJ2-2; D may be TRBD1 or TRBD2 (5 bases each). CDR1 and CDR2 from the germline V gene are SEHNR and FQNEAQ (reference sequence). This CDR3 contains 14 residues. The V gene lost 3 bases and the J gene lost 4 bases, with 9 bases spanning the gap. The sequenced CDR3 bases are TGTGCCAGCAGCTTTGCGAGGGGCACCGGGGAG. It codes for CASSFARGTGE. The CDR3 as a whole reads CASSFARGTGELFF.

In the case of this clone: The read falls 3 residues short of the CDR3 end, and the missing part is taken from the germline J gene. The chain couples TRBV6-2 or TRBV6-3 to TRBJ1-4; D ambiguous. Germline V gives CDR1 MNHEY, CDR2 SVGEGT. This CDR3 contains 13 residues. The CDR3: CASSSPHPEELFF. The CDR3 bases that were read are TGTGCCAGCAGTTCCCCGCACCCAGAGGAA.

The CDR3 spells CASSSRPGNEQYF. The covered CDR3 bases are TGTGCCAGCAGCTCCAGACCAGGGAACGAG. V usage is TRBV7-3 and J usage is TRBJ2-7; D is possibly TRBD1 (5 bases). Read sequence stops 3 residues before the CDR3 end, and the germline J gene provides the missing end. The CDR3 is made up of 13 amino acids. V lost 4 bases to trimming and J lost 5 bases, with 12 bases between them. CDR1 and CDR2 (germline): SGHTA, FQGTGA. Based on the CDR3 plus reference TRBV7-3 and TRBJ2-7, the full variable domain is GAGVSQTPSNKVTEKGKYVELRCDPISGHTALYWYRQSLGQGPEFLIYFQGTGAADDSGLPNDRFFAVRPEGSVSTLKIQRTERGDSAVYLCASSSRPGNEQYFGPGTRLTVT.

As to this clone: The sequenced fragment ends 3 residues before the CDR3 boundary, so the rest is inferred from the germline J gene. The chain has TRBV20-1 and TRBJ2-7; 11 bases align to TRBD2. This CDR3 contains 15 residues. The germline V gene encodes CDR1 DFQATT and CDR2 SNEGSKA (reference sequence). With V trimmed by 1 base and J by 4 bases, 6 bases remained unmatched. The CDR3 spells CSARVLAGVVYEQYF. CDR3 DNA (partial): TGCAGTGCTAGAGTACTAGCGGGAGTAGTGTACGAG.

As for this clone: Read sequence stops 3 residues before the CDR3 end, and the germline J gene provides the missing end. V and J are TRBV7-9 and TRBJ1-4; a possible D gene is TRBD1 (5 bases). Per the germline V gene, CDR1 is SEHNR and CDR2 is FQNEAQ (reference sequence). Trimming took 3 bases from V and 7 from J, leaving 12 bases between them. The CDR3 has 14 amino acids. The sequenced part of the CDR3 DNA is TGTGCCAGCAGCTTGGGCAGGGTTGGTGAAAAA. As protein: CASSLGRVGEK. The complete CDR3 sequence is CASSLGRVGEKLFF.

In the case of this clone: With the read ending 3 residues before the CDR3 end, the germline J gene is used to fill in that end. This chain connects TRBV5-1 to TRBJ2-7; 7 bases line up with TRBD2. J lost 2 bases, V lost 0 bases, and 8 bases had no gene match. Germline CDR1 is SGHRS and CDR2 is YFSETQ. CDR3 size: 16 residues. CDR3 residues: CASSLDGGGTAYEQYF. The sequenced part of the CDR3 DNA is TGCGCCAGCAGCTTGGATGGGGGGGGTACGGCCTACGAG.

Turning to this clone: The CDR3 end lies 3 residues beyond the end of the read and is filled in from the germline J gene. Other DNA sequences in the same sample also yield this CDR3. J is TRBJ2-3 and V is TRBV20-1; 10 bases align to TRBD2. Trimming cost V 6 bases and J 6 bases; bases outside gene matches: 9. There are 14 residues in the CDR3. Germline values: CDR1 DFQATT, CDR2 SNEGSKA (reference sequence). The CDR3 here is CSATTSGIGDTQYF. CDR3 bases read: TGCAGTGCCACCACTAGCGGGATAGGGGATACG.

CDR3 sequence: CAWSPGETQYF. The CDR3 DNA, read in part, is TGTGCCTGGAGTCCGGGTGAGACC. The rearrangement joins TRBV30 to TRBJ2-5; D uncertain. The observed sequence ends 3 residues before the CDR3 terminus, with the missing tail filled in from the germline J gene. The CDR3 loop spans 11 amino acids. Germline CDR1 and CDR2: GTSNPN and SVGIG (reference sequence). With 2 bases removed from V and 5 bases from J, the gap between germline ends came to 6 bases.

A word on this clone: The read terminates 3 residues before the CDR3 end, so the remaining end is supplied by the germline J gene. V is TRBV5-1 and J is TRBJ2-1; perhaps TRBD2 as D (6 bases). Trimming shortened V by 4 bases and J by 1 base, and 9 bases separated the two germline ends. The CDR3 extends over 14 amino acids. The germline CDR1 and CDR2 sequences are SGHRS and YFSETQ. CDR3 amino acids: CASSGDLSYNEQFF. CDR3 bases read: TGCGCCAGCAGCGGGGACTTATCCTACAATGAG.

Remarks on this clone: The read ends 3 residues shy of where the CDR3 ends; the end is completed using the germline J gene. The V call is TRBV10-3, the J call TRBJ2-7; 9 bases are a match to TRBD1. The CDR3 is 13 residues long. CDR1 is ENHRY, CDR2 SYGVKD, per germline. Germline trimming cut 5 bases from V and 4 bases from J; bases unmatched to any gene: 3. This CDR3 is CAISRQGEYEQYF. The CDR3 bases that were read are TGTGCCATCAGTAGACAGGGGGAATACGAG.

On this clone itself: The read comes to an end 3 residues before the CDR3 does, leaving the germline J gene to fill in the end. The chain employs TRBV7-2 and TRBJ2-3, with 7 positions matching TRBD2. The CDR3 extends over 15 amino acids. The germline V gene has CDR1 SGHTA and CDR2 FQGNSA. Germline trimming cut 6 bases from V and 2 bases from J; bases unmatched to any gene: 8. The sequenced part of the CDR3 DNA is TGTGCCAGCAGTCCCGGGACTACCAACACAGATACG. Translating it yields CASSPGTTNTDT. The CDR3 in its entirety is CASSPGTTNTDTQYF.